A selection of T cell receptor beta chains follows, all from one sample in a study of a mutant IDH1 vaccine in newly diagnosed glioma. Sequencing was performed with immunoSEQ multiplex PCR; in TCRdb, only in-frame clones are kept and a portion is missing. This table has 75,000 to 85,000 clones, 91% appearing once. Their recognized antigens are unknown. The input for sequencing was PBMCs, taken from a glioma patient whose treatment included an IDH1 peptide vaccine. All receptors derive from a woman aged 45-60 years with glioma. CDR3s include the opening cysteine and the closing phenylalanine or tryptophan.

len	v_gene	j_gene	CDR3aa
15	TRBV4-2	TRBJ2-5	CASSQEMTGVSTQYF
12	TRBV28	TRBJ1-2	CATSYRRGGYTF
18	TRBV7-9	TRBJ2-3	CASSLGASGDSSTDTQYF
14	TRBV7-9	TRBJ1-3	CASSSQSSGNTIYF
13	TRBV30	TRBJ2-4	CAWKDRVRNIQYF
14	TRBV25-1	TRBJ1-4	CASSTPGEEEKLFF
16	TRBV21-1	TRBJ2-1	CASSKSQPPSYNEQFF
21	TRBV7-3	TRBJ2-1	CASSSPGLAPTIISSYNEQFF
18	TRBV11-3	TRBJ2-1	CASSPGLAGGPSWNEQFF
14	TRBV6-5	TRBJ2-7	CASSYRGEVYEQYF
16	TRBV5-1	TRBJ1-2	CASSLVGDRGSYGYTF
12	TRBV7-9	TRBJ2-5	CASSFVEETQYF
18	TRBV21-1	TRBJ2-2	CASQHLWGRPLGTGELFF
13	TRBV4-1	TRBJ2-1	CASRGRGSNEQFF
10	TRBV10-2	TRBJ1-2	CASGDYGYTF
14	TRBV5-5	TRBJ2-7	CASRPLAVRYEQYF
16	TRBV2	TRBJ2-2	CASSDWTSGSDGELFF
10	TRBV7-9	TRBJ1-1	CASNFPEAFF
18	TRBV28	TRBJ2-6	CASSLPEAGAAGANVLTF
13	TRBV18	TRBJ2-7	CASSPGQSNEQYF
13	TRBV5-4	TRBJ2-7	CASSPGHFYEQYF
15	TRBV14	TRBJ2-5	CASSHRTRIFETQYF
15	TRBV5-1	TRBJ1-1	CASSSIRQGDTEAFF
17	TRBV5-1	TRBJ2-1	CASSLGINRAGDNEQFF